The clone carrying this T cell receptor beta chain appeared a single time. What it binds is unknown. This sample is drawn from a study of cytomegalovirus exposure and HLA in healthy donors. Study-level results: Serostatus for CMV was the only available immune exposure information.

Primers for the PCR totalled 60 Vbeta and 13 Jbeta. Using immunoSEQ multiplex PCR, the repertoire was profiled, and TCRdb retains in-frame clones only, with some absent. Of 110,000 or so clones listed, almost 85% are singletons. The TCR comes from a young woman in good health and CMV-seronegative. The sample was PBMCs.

The CDR3 sequence is CASSATDSGAFYGYTF. CDR3 sequence (DNA): TGTGCCAGTAGTGCGACAGACAGCGGGGCATTCTATGGCTACACCTTC. This sequence joins TRBV19 and TRBJ1-2, with D possibly TRBD1 on 5 matching bases. Trimming cost V 5 bases and J 4 bases, with 20 bases left between them. The CDR3 covers 16 residues. Per the germline V gene, CDR1 is LNHDA and CDR2 is SQIVND (reference sequence).